This paragraph reports one TCR beta chain. Germline CDR1 and CDR2: MNHEY and SVGEGT. The CDR3 totals 13 residues. With V trimmed by 7 bases and J by 4 bases, 5 bases remained unmatched. As for time point: before trial treatment. TRAV- and TRBV-specific primers, spanning alpha and beta chains, primed first-strand cDNA. TCR amplification used about 20 PCR cycles, a constant-region primer and a V-primer adapter. TCRdb reprocessed the reads via MiXCR and lists one record per CDR3 protein. Found here are around 76,000 distinct CDR3 sequences, around 32% of them singletons; the top ten hold approximately 10%. This specimen comes from a study of low-dose radiotherapy and immunotherapy resistance in tumors. About the research overall: The study gave patients oral aspirin 300 mg daily for four cycles from cycle 1 day 1.

The source is a female donor with ovarian cancer. The specimen was PBMCs, collected before treatment. This rearrangement joins TRBV6-2 or TRBV6-3 to TRBJ1-2, with 8 positions matching TRBD1. CDR3 in amino acids: CASTAGGSYGYTF. CDR3 bases: TGTGCCAGCACCGCAGGGGGCTCCTATGGCTACACCTTC.